This T cell receptor beta chain was documented in a study of blood T cell repertoires in COVID-19. Study context: The study drew acute and convalescent COVID-19 samples from the United States, Italy and Spain. The analysed material was cDNA or gDNA that came from T cells, B-cell-depleted T cells, or PBMCs.

In the authors' workflow: How many nucleated cells were present was estimated from reference gene primer amplification. TCRdb keeps only in-frame clones here, not all; method: immunoSEQ multiplex PCR. That table furnishes V, J and clone size, whereas the DNA furnished D and trimming. Of roughly 79,000 clones listed, around nine tenths are singletons. The V and J ends lost 4 bases and 0 bases, in that order; junction bases with no gene match: 6. CDR1 and CDR2 from the germline V gene are SGHRS and YFSETQ. The CDR3 runs 16 residues. The chain employs TRBV5-1 and TRBJ2-1; 8 bases are a match to TRBD2. Specimen: peripheral blood. The receptor comes from a woman older than 75 with active or convalescent COVID-19. The CDR3 loop is CASSLLAGSSYNEQFF. The CDR3 DNA follows: TGCGCCAGCAGCCTTTTAGCGGGAAGCTCCTACAATGAGCAGTTCTTC.